The table lists the clone carrying this T cell receptor (beta chain) with a few counts. The data are from a study of early T cells in non-severe SARS-CoV-2 infection. About the research overall: Alpha and beta chains were unpaired, from unsorted whole-blood bulk RNA.

MiXCR, applied by TCRdb to the 5' RACE reads, yields one record per CDR3 protein. The table shows roughly 80,000 distinct CDR3 sequences, with over 12% occurring only once. The germline CDR1 and CDR2 sequences are SGDLS and YYNGEE. The CDR3 runs to 13 residues. Trimming removed 3 bases at V and 7 bases at J, with 12 bases between. The TCR was taken from an adult who was a healthcare worker with PCR-confirmed SARS-CoV-2 infection or an uninfected control (not recorded which). Sequencing input: whole blood. The rearrangement links TRBV9 to TRBJ2-3; D not resolved. CDR3 nucleotide sequence: TGTGCCAGCAGCGAAAGGAATGGTAATACGCAGTATTTT. This translates into CASSERNGNTQYF.